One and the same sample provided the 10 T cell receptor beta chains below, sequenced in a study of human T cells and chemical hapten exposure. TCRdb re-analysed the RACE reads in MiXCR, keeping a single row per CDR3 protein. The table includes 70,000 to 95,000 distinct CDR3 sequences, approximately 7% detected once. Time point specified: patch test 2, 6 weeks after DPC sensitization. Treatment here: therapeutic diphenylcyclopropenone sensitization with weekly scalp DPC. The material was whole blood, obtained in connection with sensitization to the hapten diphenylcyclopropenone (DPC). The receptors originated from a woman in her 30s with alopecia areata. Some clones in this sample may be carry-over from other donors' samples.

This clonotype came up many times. CDR3 sequence: CASRKNTGELFF. CDR3 bases: TGTGCCAGCAGGAAGAACACCGGGGAGCTGTTTTTT. This chain uses TRBV3-1 with TRBJ2-2; D remains unclear. The CDR3 runs 12 residues. Trimming left V 6 bases short and J 1 base short, with 3 bases between. Germline V lookup: CDR1 LGHDT, CDR2 YNNKEL (reference sequence).

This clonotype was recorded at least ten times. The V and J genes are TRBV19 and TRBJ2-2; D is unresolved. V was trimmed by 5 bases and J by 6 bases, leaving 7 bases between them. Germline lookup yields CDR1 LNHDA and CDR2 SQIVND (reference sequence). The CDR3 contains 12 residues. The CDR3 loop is CASSRTPGELFF. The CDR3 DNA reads TGTGCCAGTAGTCGGACCCCCGGGGAGCTGTTTTTT.

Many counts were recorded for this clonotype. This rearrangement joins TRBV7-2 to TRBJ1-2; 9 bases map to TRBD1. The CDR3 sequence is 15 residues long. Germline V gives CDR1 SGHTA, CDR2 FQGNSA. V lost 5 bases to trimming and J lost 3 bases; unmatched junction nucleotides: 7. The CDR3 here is CASSPTGTGYYGYTF. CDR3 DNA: TGTGCCAGCAGCCCGACCGGGACAGGGTACTATGGCTACACCTTC.

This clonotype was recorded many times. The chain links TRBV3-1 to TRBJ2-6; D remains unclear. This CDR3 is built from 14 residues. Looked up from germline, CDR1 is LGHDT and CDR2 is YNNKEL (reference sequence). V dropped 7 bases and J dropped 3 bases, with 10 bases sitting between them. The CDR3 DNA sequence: TGTGCCAGCACAGAGGTAAATGGGGCCAACGTCCTGACTTTC. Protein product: CASTEVNGANVLTF.

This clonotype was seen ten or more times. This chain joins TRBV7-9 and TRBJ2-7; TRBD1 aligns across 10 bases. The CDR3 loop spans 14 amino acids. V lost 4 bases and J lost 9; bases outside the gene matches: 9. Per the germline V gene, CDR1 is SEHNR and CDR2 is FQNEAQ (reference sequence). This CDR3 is CASSWTGGKAGQYF. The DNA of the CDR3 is TGTGCCAGCAGCTGGACAGGGGGTAAAGCAGGGCAGTACTTC.

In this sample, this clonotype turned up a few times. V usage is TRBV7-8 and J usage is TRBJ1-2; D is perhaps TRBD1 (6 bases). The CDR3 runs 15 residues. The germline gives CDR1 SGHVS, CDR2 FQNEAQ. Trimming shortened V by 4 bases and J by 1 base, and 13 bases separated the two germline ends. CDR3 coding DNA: TGTGCCAGCAGCTCCCACAGGGCATTTAACTATGGCTACACCTTC. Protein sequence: CASSSHRAFNYGYTF. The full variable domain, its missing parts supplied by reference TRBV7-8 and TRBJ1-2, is GAGVSQSPRYKVAKRGQDVALRCDPISGHVSLFWYQQALGQGPEFLTYFQNEAQLDKSGLPSDRFFAERPEGSVSTLKIQRTQQEDSAVYLCASSSHRAFNYGYTFGSGTRLTVV.

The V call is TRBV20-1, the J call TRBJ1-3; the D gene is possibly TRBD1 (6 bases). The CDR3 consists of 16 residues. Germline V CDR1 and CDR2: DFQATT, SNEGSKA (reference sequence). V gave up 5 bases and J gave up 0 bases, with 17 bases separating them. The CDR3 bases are TGCAGTGCTGCCGCGGGGGCAACCCCCTCTGGAAACACCATATATTTT. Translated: CSAAAGATPSGNTIYF.

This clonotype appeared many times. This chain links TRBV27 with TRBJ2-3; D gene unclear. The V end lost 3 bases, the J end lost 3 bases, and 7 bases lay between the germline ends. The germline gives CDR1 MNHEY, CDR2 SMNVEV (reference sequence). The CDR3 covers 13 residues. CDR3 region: CASSFVTTDTQYF. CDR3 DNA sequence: TGTGCCAGCAGTTTTGTTACGACAGATACGCAGTATTTT.

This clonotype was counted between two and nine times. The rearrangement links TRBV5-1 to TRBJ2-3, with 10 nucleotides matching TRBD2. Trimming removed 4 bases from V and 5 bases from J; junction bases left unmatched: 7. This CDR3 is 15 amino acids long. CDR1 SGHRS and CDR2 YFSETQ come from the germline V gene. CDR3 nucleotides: TGCGCCAGCAGCCGCAGGACTAGCGGCCAAGATACGCAGTATTTT. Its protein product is CASSRRTSGQDTQYF.

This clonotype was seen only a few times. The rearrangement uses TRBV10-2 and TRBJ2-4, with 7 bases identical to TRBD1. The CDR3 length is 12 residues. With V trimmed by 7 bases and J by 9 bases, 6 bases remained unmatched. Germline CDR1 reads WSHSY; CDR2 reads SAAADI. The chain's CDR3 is CASTRGLGIQYF. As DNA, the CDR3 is TGCGCCAGCACAAGGGGGCTTGGCATTCAGTACTTC.